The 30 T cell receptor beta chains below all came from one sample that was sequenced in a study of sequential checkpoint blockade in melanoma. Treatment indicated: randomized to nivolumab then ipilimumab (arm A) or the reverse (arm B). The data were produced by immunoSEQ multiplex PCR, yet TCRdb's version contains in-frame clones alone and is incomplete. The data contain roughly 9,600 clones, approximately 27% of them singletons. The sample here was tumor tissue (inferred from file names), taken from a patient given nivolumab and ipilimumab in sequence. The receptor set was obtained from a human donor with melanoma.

In nucleotides, the CDR3 is TGTGCCAGCAGCTTACGGACAGGGGTCGCCTACACCTTC. This translates into CASSLRTGVAYTF. The chain is built from TRBV28 and TRBJ1-2; 9 nucleotides match TRBD1. With 6 bases clipped from V and 10 bases from J, the junction kept 9 bases outside the gene matches. Germline V lookup: CDR1 MDHEN, CDR2 SYDVKM. The CDR3 length is 13 residues.

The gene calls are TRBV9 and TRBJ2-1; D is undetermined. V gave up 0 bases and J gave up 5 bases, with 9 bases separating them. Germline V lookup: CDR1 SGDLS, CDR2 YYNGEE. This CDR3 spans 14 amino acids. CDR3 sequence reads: CASSVGPNNNEQFF. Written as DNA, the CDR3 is TGTGCCAGCAGCGTAGGTCCCAATAACAATGAGCAGTTCTTC.

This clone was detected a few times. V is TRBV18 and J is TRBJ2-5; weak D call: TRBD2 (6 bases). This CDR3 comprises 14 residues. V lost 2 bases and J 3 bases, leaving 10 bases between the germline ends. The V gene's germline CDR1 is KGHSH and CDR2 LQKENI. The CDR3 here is CASSPGSGEETQYF. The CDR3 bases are TGTGCCAGCTCACCAGGTTCGGGGGAAGAGACCCAGTACTTC.

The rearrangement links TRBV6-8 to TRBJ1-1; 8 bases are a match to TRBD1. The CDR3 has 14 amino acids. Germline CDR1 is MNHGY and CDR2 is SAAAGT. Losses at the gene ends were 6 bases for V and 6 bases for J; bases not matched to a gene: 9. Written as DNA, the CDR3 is TGTGCCAGCAGCCGGACAGGGATGGAGCCTGAAGCTTTCTTT. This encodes CASSRTGMEPEAFF.

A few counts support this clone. The CDR3 reads CASSSADWDEKLFF. CDR3 DNA sequence: TGTGCCAGCAGTTCAGCCGATTGGGATGAAAAACTGTTTTTT. This chain links TRBV28 with TRBJ1-4; D unclear. V lost 4 bases and J 6 bases, leaving 12 bases between the germline ends. The CDR3 runs 14 residues. Per germline, CDR1 MDHEN and CDR2 SYDVKM.

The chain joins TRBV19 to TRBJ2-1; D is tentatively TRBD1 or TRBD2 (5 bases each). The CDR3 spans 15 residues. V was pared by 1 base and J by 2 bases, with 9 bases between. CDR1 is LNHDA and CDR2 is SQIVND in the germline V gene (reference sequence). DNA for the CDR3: TGTGCCAGTAGTATAGGAGGGGACCCCTACAATGAGCAGTTCTTC. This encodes CASSIGGDPYNEQFF.

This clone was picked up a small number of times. The CDR3 DNA reads as TGTGCCAGCAGTTCCCTGACAGGGGGAGCTTTCTTT. Translation: CASSSLTGGAFF. The chain links TRBV28 to TRBJ1-1; 9 bases map to TRBD1. Trimming at V came to 4 bases and at J to 10 bases, leaving 4 bases not matched to a gene. Germline loops: CDR1 MDHEN, CDR2 SYDVKM. The CDR3 extends over 12 amino acids.

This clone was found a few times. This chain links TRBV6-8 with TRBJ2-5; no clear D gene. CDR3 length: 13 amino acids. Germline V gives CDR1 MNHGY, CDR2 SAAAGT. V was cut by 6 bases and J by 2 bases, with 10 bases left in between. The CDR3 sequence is CASSVVWQETQYF. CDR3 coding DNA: TGTGCCAGCAGCGTGGTCTGGCAAGAGACCCAGTACTTC.

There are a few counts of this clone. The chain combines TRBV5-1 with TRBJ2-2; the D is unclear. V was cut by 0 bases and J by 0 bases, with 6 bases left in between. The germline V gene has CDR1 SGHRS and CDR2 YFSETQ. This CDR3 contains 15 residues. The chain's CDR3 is CASSLDPTNTGELFF. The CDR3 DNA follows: TGCGCCAGCAGCTTGGATCCTACGAACACCGGGGAGCTGTTTTTT.

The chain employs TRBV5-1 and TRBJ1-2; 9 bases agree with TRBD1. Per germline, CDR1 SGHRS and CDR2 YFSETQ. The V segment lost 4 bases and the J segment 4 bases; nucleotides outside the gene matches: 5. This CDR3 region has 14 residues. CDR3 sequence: CASSTGTGSYGYTF. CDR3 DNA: TGCGCCAGCAGCACCGGGACAGGGAGCTATGGCTACACCTTC.

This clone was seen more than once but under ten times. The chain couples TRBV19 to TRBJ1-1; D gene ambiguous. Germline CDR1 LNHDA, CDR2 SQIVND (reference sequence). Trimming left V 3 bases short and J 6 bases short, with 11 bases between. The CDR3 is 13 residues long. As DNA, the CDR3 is TGTGCCAGTAGTATCACGCGGATCTCTGAAGCTTTCTTT. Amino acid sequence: CASSITRISEAFF.

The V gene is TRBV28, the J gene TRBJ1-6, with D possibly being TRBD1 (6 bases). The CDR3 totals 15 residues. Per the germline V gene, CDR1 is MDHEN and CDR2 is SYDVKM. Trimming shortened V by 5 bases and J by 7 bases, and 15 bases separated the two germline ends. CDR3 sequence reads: CASSRNTGLNSPLHF. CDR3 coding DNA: TGTGCCAGCAGTCGAAACACAGGGTTAAATTCACCCCTCCACTTT.

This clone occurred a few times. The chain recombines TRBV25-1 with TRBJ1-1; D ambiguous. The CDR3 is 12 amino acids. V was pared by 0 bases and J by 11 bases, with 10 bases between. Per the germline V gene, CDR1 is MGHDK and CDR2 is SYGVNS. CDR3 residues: CASSEYEGSAFF. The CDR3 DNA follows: TGTGCCAGCAGTGAATATGAGGGCTCCGCTTTCTTT.

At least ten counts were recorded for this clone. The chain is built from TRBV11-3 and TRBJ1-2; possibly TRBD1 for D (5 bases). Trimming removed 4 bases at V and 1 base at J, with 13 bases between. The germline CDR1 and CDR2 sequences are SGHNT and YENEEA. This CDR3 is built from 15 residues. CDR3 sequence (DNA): TGTGCCAGCAGCTGGGGGGGACGGAATAACTATGGCTACACCTTC. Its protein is CASSWGGRNNYGYTF.

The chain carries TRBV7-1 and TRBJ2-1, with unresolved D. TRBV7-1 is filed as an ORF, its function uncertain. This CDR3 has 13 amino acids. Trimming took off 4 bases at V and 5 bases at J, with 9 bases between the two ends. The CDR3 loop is CASSLDSHNEQFF. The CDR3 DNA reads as TGTGCCAGCAGCTTAGATAGCCACAATGAGCAGTTCTTC.

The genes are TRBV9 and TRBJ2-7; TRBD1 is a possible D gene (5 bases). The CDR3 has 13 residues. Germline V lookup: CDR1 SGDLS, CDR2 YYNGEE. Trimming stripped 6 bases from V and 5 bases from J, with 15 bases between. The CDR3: CASKSRGSDEQYF. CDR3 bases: TGTGCCAGCAAATCAAGGGGATCCGACGAGCAGTACTTC.

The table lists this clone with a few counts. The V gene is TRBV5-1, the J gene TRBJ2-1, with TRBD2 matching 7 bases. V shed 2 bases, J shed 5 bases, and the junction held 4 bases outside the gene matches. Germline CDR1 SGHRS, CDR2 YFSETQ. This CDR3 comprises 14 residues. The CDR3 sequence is CASSLAGRNNEQFF. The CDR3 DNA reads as TGCGCCAGCAGCTTAGCGGGGCGAAACAATGAGCAGTTCTTC.

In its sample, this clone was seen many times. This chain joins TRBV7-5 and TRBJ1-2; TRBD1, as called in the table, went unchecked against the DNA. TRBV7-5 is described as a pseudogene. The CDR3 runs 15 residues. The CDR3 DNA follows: TGTGCCAGCAGCCCCACAGATTCGGCTAACTATGGCTACACCTTC. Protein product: CASSPTDSANYGYTF.

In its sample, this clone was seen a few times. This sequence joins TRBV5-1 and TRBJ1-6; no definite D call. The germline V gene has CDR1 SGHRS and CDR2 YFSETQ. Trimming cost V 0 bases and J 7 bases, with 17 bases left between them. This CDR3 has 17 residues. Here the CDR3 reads CASSLAHPERTNSPLHF. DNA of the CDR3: TGCGCCAGCAGCTTGGCCCACCCCGAGCGCACCAATTCACCCCTCCACTTT.

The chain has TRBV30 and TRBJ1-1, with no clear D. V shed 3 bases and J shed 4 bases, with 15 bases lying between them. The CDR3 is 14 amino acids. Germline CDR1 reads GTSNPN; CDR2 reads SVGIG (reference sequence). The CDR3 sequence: CAWSGKVGCTEAFF. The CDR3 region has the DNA TGTGCCTGGAGCGGGAAGGTCGGGTGCACTGAAGCTTTCTTT.

CDR3 sequence (DNA): TGTGCCAGCAGTTACTGGGACAGGGCCGACAATGAGCAGTTCTTC. Protein product: CASSYWDRADNEQFF. The rearrangement links TRBV6-8 to TRBJ2-1, with 9 bases that match TRBD1. This CDR3 region has 15 residues. The trim removed 1 base at V and 5 bases at J, leaving 3 bases unmatched. CDR1 and CDR2 (germline): MNHGY, SAAAGT.

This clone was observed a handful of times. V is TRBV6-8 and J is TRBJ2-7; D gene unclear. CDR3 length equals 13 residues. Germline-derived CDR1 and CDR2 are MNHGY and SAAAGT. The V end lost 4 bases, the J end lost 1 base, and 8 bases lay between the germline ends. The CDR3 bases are TGTGCCAGCAGTTTCGCCAGATCCTACGAGCAGTACTTC. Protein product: CASSFARSYEQYF.

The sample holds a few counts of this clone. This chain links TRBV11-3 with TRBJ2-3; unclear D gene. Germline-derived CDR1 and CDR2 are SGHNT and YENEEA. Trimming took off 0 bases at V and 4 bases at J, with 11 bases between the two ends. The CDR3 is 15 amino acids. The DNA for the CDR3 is TGTGCCAGCAGCTTAGATATTGGCGTGCCAGATACGCAGTATTTT. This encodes CASSLDIGVPDTQYF.

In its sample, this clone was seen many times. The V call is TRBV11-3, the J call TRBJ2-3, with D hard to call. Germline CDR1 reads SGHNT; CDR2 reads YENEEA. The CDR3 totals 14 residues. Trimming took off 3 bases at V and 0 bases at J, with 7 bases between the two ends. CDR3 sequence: CASSFSVSTDTQYF. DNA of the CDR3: TGTGCCAGCAGCTTTTCCGTTAGCACAGATACGCAGTATTTT.

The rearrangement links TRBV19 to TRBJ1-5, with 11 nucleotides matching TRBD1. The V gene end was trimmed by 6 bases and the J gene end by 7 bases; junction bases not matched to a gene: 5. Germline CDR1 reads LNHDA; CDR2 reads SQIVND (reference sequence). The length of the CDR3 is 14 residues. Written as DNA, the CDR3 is TGTGCCAGTAGGTCCGGGACAGGGGGACAGCCCCAGCATTTT. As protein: CASRSGTGGQPQHF.

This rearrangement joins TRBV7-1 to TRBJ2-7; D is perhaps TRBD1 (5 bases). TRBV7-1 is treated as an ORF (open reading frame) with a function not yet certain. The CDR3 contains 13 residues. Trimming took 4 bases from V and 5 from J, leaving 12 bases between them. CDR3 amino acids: CASSLALGDEQYV. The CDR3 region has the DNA TGTGCCAGCAGCTTAGCCCTAGGGGACGAGCAGTACGTC.

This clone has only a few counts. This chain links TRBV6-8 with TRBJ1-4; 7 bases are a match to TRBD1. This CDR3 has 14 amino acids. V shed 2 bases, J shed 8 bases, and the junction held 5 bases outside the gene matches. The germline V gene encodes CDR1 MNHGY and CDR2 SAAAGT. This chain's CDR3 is CASSYGTVGEKLFF. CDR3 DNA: TGTGCCAGCAGTTACGGGACAGTGGGAGAAAAACTGTTTTTT.

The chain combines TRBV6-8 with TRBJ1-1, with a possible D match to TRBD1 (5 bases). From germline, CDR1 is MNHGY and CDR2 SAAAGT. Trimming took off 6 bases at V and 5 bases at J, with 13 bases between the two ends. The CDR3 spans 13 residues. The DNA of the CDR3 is TGTGCCAGCAGCCGCGGGGGTCGAACTGAAGCTTTCTTT. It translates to CASSRGGRTEAFF.

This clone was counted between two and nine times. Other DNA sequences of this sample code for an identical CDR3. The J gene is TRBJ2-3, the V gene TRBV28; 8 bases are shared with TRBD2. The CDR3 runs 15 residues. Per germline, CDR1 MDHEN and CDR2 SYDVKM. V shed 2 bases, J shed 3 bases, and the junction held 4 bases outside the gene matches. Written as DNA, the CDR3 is TGTGCCAGCAGTTTAGCGGGGGGCGGTACAGATACGCAGTATTTT. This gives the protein CASSLAGGGTDTQYF.

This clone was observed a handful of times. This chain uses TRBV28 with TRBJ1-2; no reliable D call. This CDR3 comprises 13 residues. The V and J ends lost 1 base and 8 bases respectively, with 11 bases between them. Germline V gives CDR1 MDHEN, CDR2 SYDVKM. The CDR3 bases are TGTGCCAGCAGTTTATTTGGGCGAGCCGGCTACACCTTC. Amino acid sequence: CASSLFGRAGYTF.